The 8 T cell receptor beta chains reported below all come from one sample, sequenced in a study of T cell responses to AZD1222 COVID-19 vaccine. Some clones are missing from TCRdb's copy, which holds only in-frame ones; the method was immunoSEQ multiplex PCR. The sample lists about 120,000 clones, over 80% occurring once. This sample comprised peripheral blood, obtained on day 0 of AZD1222 vaccination. The source is an adult in good health.

The CDR3 bases are TGTGCCAGCAGCGCGTACAGGGGGCAGACCTACGAGCAGTACTTC. It translates to CASSAYRGQTYEQYF. V and J are TRBV11-2 and TRBJ2-7; 9 bases are a match to TRBD1. The V gene end was trimmed by 5 bases and the J gene end by 2 bases; junction bases not matched to a gene: 7. The CDR3 is 15 amino acids. The germline V gene encodes CDR1 SGHAT and CDR2 FQNNGV.

The chain joins TRBV7-9 to TRBJ2-7, with 8 nucleotides matching TRBD1. V dropped 5 bases and J dropped 5; count of bases not matched to a gene: 11. Germline V CDR1 and CDR2: SEHNR, FQNEAQ (reference sequence). This CDR3 is 15 amino acids long. Here the CDR3 DNA reads TGTGCCAGCAGCAAACAAGGACAGGGTTCCAACGAGCAGTACTTC. Protein product: CASSKQGQGSNEQYF.

The chain employs TRBV24-1 and TRBJ2-5, with 7 nucleotides matching TRBD2. The trim removed 3 bases at V and 5 bases at J, leaving 8 bases unmatched. This CDR3 region has 15 residues. CDR1 is KGHDR and CDR2 is SFDVKD in the germline V gene. The CDR3 DNA reads as TGTGCCACCAGTGATCCGAGTAGTAGCGGGGAGACCCAGTACTTC. Its translation is CATSDPSSSGETQYF.

The chain joins TRBV24-1 to TRBJ2-3; D uncertain. The CDR3 has 13 residues. With 4 bases removed from V and 1 base from J, the gap between germline ends came to 5 bases. Looked up from germline, CDR1 is KGHDR and CDR2 is SFDVKD. The CDR3, as DNA: TGTGCCACCAGTGAAACAGGCACAGATACGCAGTATTTT. Protein sequence: CATSETGTDTQYF.

V is TRBV21-1 and J is TRBJ1-1; TRBD1 reflects the table's D call only, with no check against the DNA. TRBV21-1 is labeled a pseudogene. The CDR3 is 13 amino acids. DNA for the CDR3: TGTGCCAGCAGCCAGGGTTCGGACACTGAAGCTTTCTTT. This sequence encodes CASSQGSDTEAFF.

The gene calls are TRBV9 and TRBJ1-2; D gene uncertain. V dropped 1 base and J dropped 6 bases, with 13 bases sitting between them. The CDR3 totals 14 residues. Looked up from germline, CDR1 is SGDLS and CDR2 is YYNGEE. CDR3 DNA sequence: TGTGCCAGCAGCGTATGGCAAGGTTTGAATGGCTACACCTTC. Amino acids: CASSVWQGLNGYTF.

This sequence joins TRBV10-2 and TRBJ1-2, with D possibly TRBD1 on 6 matching bases. The V end lost 6 bases, the J end lost 4 bases, and 12 bases lay between the germline ends. Per the germline V gene, CDR1 is WSHSY and CDR2 is SAAADI. The CDR3 loop spans 13 amino acids. The chain's CDR3 is CASRAGGSYGYTF. Here the CDR3 DNA reads TGCGCCAGCAGGGCCGGGGGCTCCTATGGCTACACCTTC.

This chain connects TRBV9 to TRBJ2-1, with 9 nucleotides matching TRBD2. Trimming took 0 bases from V and 4 from J; bases not matched to a gene: 5. The CDR3 loop spans 16 amino acids. Germline V lookup: CDR1 SGDLS, CDR2 YYNGEE. The CDR3 DNA reads as TGTGCCAGCAGCGTAGCACTAGCGGGCCGATACAATGAGCAGTTCTTC. It specifies CASSVALAGRYNEQFF.